A selection of T cell receptor beta chains follows, all from one sample in a study of blood T cell repertoires in COVID-19. The assay was immunoSEQ multiplex PCR, and TCRdb's table has in-frame clones only and misses some. Seen here are 200,000 to 300,000 clones, 70% to 90% observed once, and the top ten hold approximately 6.8%. Sequencing was carried out using peripheral blood. These receptors came from a woman between 65 and 79 years old with active or convalescent COVID-19. CDR3s include the opening cysteine and the closing phenylalanine or tryptophan. D genes are given only for firm matches. Rows may omit the clone size; those that give it use once, few, many or a size class.

CDR3 length: 15
V gene: TRBV15
J gene: TRBJ1-1
clone size: -
D gene: TRBD1
CDR3 protein: CATSRPGQGVTEAFF
CDR3 DNA: TGTGCCACCAGCAGACCGGGACAGGGAGTCACTGAAGCTTTCTTT

CDR3 length: 13
V gene: TRBV6-5
J gene: TRBJ1-1
clone size: few
D gene: -
CDR3 protein: CASSYDSSTEAFF
CDR3 DNA: TGTGCCAGCAGTTATGACAGTAGCACTGAAGCTTTCTTT

CDR3 length: 15
V gene: TRBV3-1/TRBV3-2
J gene: TRBJ2-1
clone size: -
D gene: -
CDR3 protein: CASSQELGGFFEQFF
CDR3 DNA: TGTGCCAGCAGCCAAGAGTTGGGGGGTTTCTTTGAGCAGTTCTTC

CDR3 length: 16
V gene: TRBV9
J gene: TRBJ2-3
clone size: once
D gene: TRBD2
CDR3 protein: CASSVTSGGVTDTQYF
CDR3 DNA: TGTGCCAGCAGCGTGACTAGCGGGGGGGTAACAGATACGCAGTATTTT

CDR3 length: 14
V gene: TRBV7-2
J gene: TRBJ1-4
clone size: -
D gene: -
CDR3 protein: CASTSPQVNEKLFF
CDR3 DNA: TGTGCCAGCACCTCGCCACAGGTTAATGAAAAACTGTTTTTT

CDR3 length: 13
V gene: TRBV7-9
J gene: TRBJ1-3
clone size: -
D gene: -
CDR3 protein: CATALDSGNTIYF
CDR3 DNA: TGTGCGACAGCCTTAGACTCTGGAAACACCATATATTTT

CDR3 length: 14
V gene: TRBV24-1
J gene: TRBJ1-5
clone size: -
D gene: TRBD1
CDR3 protein: CATRGTDGNQPQHF
CDR3 DNA: TGTGCCACCAGGGGGACAGATGGGAATCAGCCCCAGCATTTT

CDR3 length: 18
V gene: TRBV19
J gene: TRBJ2-3
clone size: -
D gene: TRBD2
CDR3 protein: CASSTQGQLAGVVDTQYF
CDR3 DNA: TGTGCCAGTAGTACCCAAGGGCAACTAGCGGGGGTGGTAGATACGCAGTATTTT

CDR3 length: 15
V gene: TRBV19
J gene: TRBJ2-3
clone size: -
D gene: -
CDR3 protein: CASSIAPTSTDTQYF
CDR3 DNA: TGTGCCAGTAGTATAGCGCCGACTAGCACAGATACGCAGTATTTT

CDR3 length: 15
V gene: TRBV6-5
J gene: TRBJ2-4
clone size: -
D gene: TRBD1
CDR3 protein: CASRTPGQGKNIQYF
CDR3 DNA: TGTGCCAGCAGGACGCCGGGACAGGGGAAAAACATTCAGTACTTC

CDR3 length: 18
V gene: TRBV9
J gene: TRBJ1-2
clone size: few
D gene: TRBD1
CDR3 protein: CASSFSRDRTSTNYGYTF
CDR3 DNA: TGTGCCAGCAGCTTCTCCCGGGACAGGACCTCGACAAACTATGGCTACACCTTC

CDR3 length: 14
V gene: TRBV10-3
J gene: TRBJ1-1
clone size: -
D gene: -
CDR3 protein: CAISEHLRDTEAFF
CDR3 DNA: TGTGCCATCAGTGAACATCTCCGGGACACTGAAGCTTTCTTT

CDR3 length: 12
V gene: TRBV6-5
J gene: TRBJ2-3
clone size: -
D gene: -
CDR3 protein: CASTTTQDTQYF
CDR3 DNA: TGTGCCAGCACCACCACCCAGGATACGCAGTATTTT

CDR3 length: 15
V gene: TRBV9
J gene: TRBJ1-6
clone size: few
D gene: -
CDR3 protein: CASSVGEPYNSPLHF
CDR3 DNA: TGTGCCAGCAGCGTAGGGGAGCCCTATAATTCACCCCTCCACTTT

CDR3 length: 16
V gene: TRBV7-9
J gene: TRBJ1-2
clone size: -
D gene: TRBD1
CDR3 protein: CASSPGKTGGNYGYTF
CDR3 DNA: TGTGCCAGCAGCCCCGGGAAGACAGGGGGGAACTATGGCTACACCTTC

CDR3 length: 13
V gene: TRBV3-1/TRBV3-2
J gene: TRBJ2-7
clone size: -
D gene: -
CDR3 protein: CASSPRVYYEQYF
CDR3 DNA: TGTGCCAGCAGCCCTCGGGTTTACTACGAGCAGTACTTC

CDR3 length: 16
V gene: TRBV9
J gene: TRBJ1-2
clone size: once
D gene: -
CDR3 protein: CASSVGVEGSLYGYTF
CDR3 DNA: TGTGCCAGCAGCGTAGGTGTGGAGGGCTCCCTATATGGCTACACCTTC

CDR3 length: 19
V gene: TRBV7-9
J gene: TRBJ1-1
clone size: -
D gene: -
CDR3 protein: CASSLSNFVSRGGFTEAFF
CDR3 DNA: TGTGCCAGCAGCTTATCAAACTTCGTCTCACGAGGGGGATTCACTGAAGCTTTCTTT

CDR3 length: 13
V gene: TRBV6-2/TRBV6-3
J gene: TRBJ1-2
clone size: -
D gene: -
CDR3 protein: CASSYAQGYGYTF
CDR3 DNA: TGTGCCAGCAGTTACGCTCAGGGCTATGGCTACACCTTC

CDR3 length: 15
V gene: TRBV6-6
J gene: TRBJ1-1
clone size: -
D gene: TRBD1
CDR3 protein: CASSPPGQGNTEAFF
CDR3 DNA: TGTGCCAGCAGTCCACCCGGACAGGGCAACACTGAAGCTTTCTTT

CDR3 length: 12
V gene: TRBV5-1
J gene: TRBJ1-1
clone size: -
D gene: -
CDR3 protein: CASSLGYHEAPF
CDR3 DNA: TGCGCCAGCAGCCTTGGTTACCATGAGGCCCCTTTT

CDR3 length: 12
V gene: TRBV7-2
J gene: TRBJ1-4
clone size: -
D gene: -
CDR3 protein: CASSFVDEKLFF
CDR3 DNA: TGTGCCAGCAGCTTCGTCGATGAAAAACTGTTTTTT

CDR3 length: 13
V gene: TRBV12-3/TRBV12-4
J gene: TRBJ1-2
clone size: -
D gene: TRBD1
CDR3 protein: CASSLEGAFGYTF
CDR3 DNA: TGTGCCAGCAGTTTAGAGGGGGCCTTTGGCTACACCTTC

CDR3 length: 19
V gene: TRBV28
J gene: TRBJ2-1
clone size: -
D gene: -
CDR3 protein: CASSFGRGATSSSYNEQFF
CDR3 DNA: TGTGCCAGCAGTTTTGGGAGAGGAGCCACCAGCTCCTCCTACAATGAGCAGTTCTTC

CDR3 length: 14
V gene: TRBV24-1
J gene: TRBJ2-2
clone size: -
D gene: -
CDR3 protein: CATGGQGGTGELFF
CDR3 DNA: TGTGCCACCGGCGGGCAGGGAGGCACCGGGGAGCTGTTTTTT

CDR3 length: 15
V gene: TRBV5-4
J gene: TRBJ1-4
clone size: -
D gene: -
CDR3 protein: CASSLNRVGNEKLFF
CDR3 DNA: TGTGCCAGCAGCTTGAACAGGGTGGGAAATGAAAAACTGTTTTTT

CDR3 length: 14
V gene: TRBV4-3
J gene: TRBJ1-1
clone size: once
D gene: TRBD1
CDR3 protein: CASSADRGYTEAFF
CDR3 DNA: TGCGCCAGCAGCGCTGACAGGGGCTACACTGAAGCTTTCTTT

CDR3 length: 15
V gene: TRBV7-2
J gene: TRBJ1-6
clone size: -
D gene: TRBD1
CDR3 protein: CASSSGQGGRSPLHF
CDR3 DNA: TGTGCCAGCAGCTCGGGACAGGGGGGTCGTTCACCCCTCCACTTT

CDR3 length: 13
V gene: TRBV6-5
J gene: TRBJ1-4
clone size: -
D gene: TRBD1
CDR3 protein: CASKDRAGEKLFF
CDR3 DNA: TGTGCCAGCAAAGACAGGGCCGGAGAAAAACTGTTTTTT

CDR3 length: 11
V gene: TRBV3-1/TRBV3-2
J gene: TRBJ1-1
clone size: -
D gene: -
CDR3 protein: CASRRNTEAFF
CDR3 DNA: TGTGCCAGCAGGCGGAACACTGAAGCTTTCTTT

CDR3 length: 16
V gene: TRBV7-2
J gene: TRBJ1-3
clone size: -
D gene: -
CDR3 protein: CASSAGQANSGNTIYF
CDR3 DNA: TGTGCCAGCAGCGCGGGGCAGGCCAACTCTGGAAACACCATATATTTT

CDR3 length: 15
V gene: TRBV11-2
J gene: TRBJ2-7
clone size: -
D gene: TRBD2
CDR3 protein: CASSLVGGGNYEQYF
CDR3 DNA: TGTGCCAGCAGCTTAGTTGGCGGGGGGAACTACGAGCAGTACTTC

CDR3 length: 15
V gene: TRBV7-2
J gene: TRBJ1-2
clone size: once
D gene: -
CDR3 protein: CASSLDRKGFDGYTF
CDR3 DNA: TGTGCCAGCAGCCTGGACAGAAAGGGGTTTGATGGCTACACCTTC

CDR3 length: 16
V gene: TRBV9
J gene: TRBJ1-2
clone size: -
D gene: -
CDR3 protein: CASSVMPQGRNYGYTF
CDR3 DNA: TGTGCCAGCAGCGTAATGCCGCAGGGTCGGAACTATGGCTACACCTTC

CDR3 length: 15
V gene: TRBV7-3
J gene: TRBJ2-3
clone size: -
D gene: TRBD2
CDR3 protein: CASSGSGGASDTQYF
CDR3 DNA: TGTGCCAGCAGCGGTAGCGGGGGGGCCTCAGATACGCAGTATTTT

CDR3 length: 12
V gene: TRBV6-2/TRBV6-3
J gene: TRBJ2-7
clone size: -
D gene: -
CDR3 protein: CASSYSGLEQYF
CDR3 DNA: TGTGCCAGCAGTTACTCGGGGCTCGAGCAGTACTTC

CDR3 length: 11
V gene: TRBV20-1
J gene: TRBJ1-5
clone size: once
D gene: -
CDR3 protein: CRYEVNQPQHF
CDR3 DNA: TGCAGGTACGAGGTAAATCAGCCCCAGCATTTT

CDR3 length: 15
V gene: TRBV9
J gene: TRBJ1-1
clone size: -
D gene: -
CDR3 protein: CASTPNGRVNTEAFF
CDR3 DNA: TGTGCCAGCACCCCTAACGGCCGGGTGAACACTGAAGCTTTCTTT

CDR3 length: 14
V gene: TRBV14
J gene: TRBJ1-1
clone size: -
D gene: -
CDR3 protein: CASSQGGLFTEAFF
CDR3 DNA: TGTGCCAGCAGCCAAGGGGGCCTGTTTACTGAAGCTTTCTTT

CDR3 length: 15
V gene: TRBV14
J gene: TRBJ1-1
clone size: -
D gene: -
CDR3 protein: CASSQEFTGNTEAFF
CDR3 DNA: TGTGCCAGCAGCCAAGAATTTACAGGGAACACTGAAGCTTTCTTT

CDR3 length: 17
V gene: TRBV21-1
J gene: TRBJ2-3
clone size: -
D gene: -
CDR3 protein: CASSPRGTGGSTDTQYF
CDR3 DNA: TGTGCCAGCAGCCCCCGCGGGACAGGGGGTAGTACAGATACGCAGTATTTT

CDR3 length: 16
V gene: TRBV19
J gene: TRBJ1-1
clone size: once
D gene: TRBD1
CDR3 protein: CASSGGTDRRNTEAFF
CDR3 DNA: TGTGCCAGTTCCGGGGGTACGGACAGGAGAAACACTGAAGCTTTCTTT

CDR3 length: 14
V gene: TRBV5-1
J gene: TRBJ1-2
clone size: -
D gene: -
CDR3 protein: CASSLMDKNYGYTF
CDR3 DNA: TGCGCCAGCAGCTTGATGGACAAAAACTATGGCTACACCTTC

CDR3 length: 17
V gene: TRBV2
J gene: TRBJ2-4
clone size: once
D gene: TRBD1
CDR3 protein: CASSPNKGAYFKNIQYF
CDR3 DNA: TGTGCCAGCAGCCCTAATAAGGGGGCCTACTTCAAAAACATTCAGTACTTC

CDR3 length: 11
V gene: TRBV12-3/TRBV12-4
J gene: TRBJ2-3
clone size: -
D gene: -
CDR3 protein: CASSFGGAQYF
CDR3 DNA: TGTGCCAGCAGTTTTGGCGGTGCGCAGTATTTT

CDR3 length: 16
V gene: TRBV7-9
J gene: TRBJ1-1
clone size: -
D gene: TRBD1
CDR3 protein: CASSPRQGSPNTEAFF
CDR3 DNA: TGTGCCAGCAGCCCCCGACAGGGGTCCCCGAACACTGAAGCTTTCTTT

CDR3 length: 16
V gene: TRBV3-1/TRBV3-2
J gene: TRBJ2-3
clone size: -
D gene: TRBD2
CDR3 protein: CASSQATSGATDTQYF
CDR3 DNA: TGTGCCAGCAGCCAGGCTACTAGCGGGGCAACAGATACGCAGTATTTT

CDR3 length: 15
V gene: TRBV7-9
J gene: TRBJ1-2
clone size: few
D gene: TRBD1
CDR3 protein: CASSLAGQGNYGYTF
CDR3 DNA: TGTGCCAGCAGCTTAGCGGGACAGGGGAATTATGGCTACACCTTC

CDR3 length: 15
V gene: TRBV24-1
J gene: TRBJ1-2
clone size: once
D gene: -
CDR3 protein: CATSDPRGGSYGYTF
CDR3 DNA: TGTGCCACCAGTGATCCCCGGGGAGGCTCCTATGGCTACACCTTC

CDR3 length: 14
V gene: TRBV6-6
J gene: TRBJ2-2
clone size: -
D gene: -
CDR3 protein: CASSRTRDTGELFF
CDR3 DNA: TGTGCCAGCAGTAGAACTAGGGACACCGGGGAGCTGTTTTTT

CDR3 length: 16
V gene: TRBV7-3
J gene: TRBJ2-7
clone size: -
D gene: TRBD1
CDR3 protein: CASSPPRTGFSYEQYF
CDR3 DNA: TGTGCCAGCAGCCCACCCCGGACAGGGTTCTCCTACGAGCAGTACTTC

CDR3 length: 15
V gene: TRBV5-1
J gene: TRBJ2-3
clone size: once
D gene: TRBD2
CDR3 protein: CASNAAGGRGDTQYF
CDR3 DNA: TGCGCCAGCAATGCCGCGGGGGGCCGTGGAGATACGCAGTATTTT